This entry describes one T cell receptor (beta chain). TCRdb's table, derived via immunoSEQ multiplex PCR, lists solely in-frame clones and lacks some. The sample yields 85,000 to 95,000 clones, about 96% seen once. The length of the CDR3 is 15 residues. Germline V gene data show CDR1 as KGHSH and CDR2 as LQKENI. The V and J ends lost 1 base and 7 bases, in that order; junction bases with no gene match: 4. This specimen comes from a study of technical replicates of blood from a few donors. The chain links TRBV18 to TRBJ1-5, with TRBD1 matching 10 bases. Sequencing input: T cells isolated from PBMCs. The TCR originated in a human donor in good health. This CDR3 is CASSPRGQGVQPQHF. In DNA, the CDR3 is TGTGCCAGCTCACCACGAGGACAGGGGGTCCAGCCCCAGCATTTT.